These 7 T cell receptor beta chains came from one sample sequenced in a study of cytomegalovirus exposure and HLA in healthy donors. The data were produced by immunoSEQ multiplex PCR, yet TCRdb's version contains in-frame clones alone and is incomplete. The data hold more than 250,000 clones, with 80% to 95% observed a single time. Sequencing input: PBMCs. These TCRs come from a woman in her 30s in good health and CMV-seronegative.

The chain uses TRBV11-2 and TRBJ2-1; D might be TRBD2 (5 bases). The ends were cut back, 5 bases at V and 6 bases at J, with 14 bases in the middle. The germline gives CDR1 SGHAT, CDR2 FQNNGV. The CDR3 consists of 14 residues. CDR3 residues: CASSGEWAANEQFF. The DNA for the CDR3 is TGTGCCAGCAGCGGGGAGTGGGCGGCCAATGAGCAGTTCTTC. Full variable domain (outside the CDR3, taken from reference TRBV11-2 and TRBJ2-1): EAGVAQSPRYKIIEKRQSVAFWCNPISGHATLYWYQQILGQGPKLLIQFQNNGVVDDSQLPKDRFSAERLKGVDSTLKIQPAKLEDSAVYLCASSGEWAANEQFFGPGTRLTVL.

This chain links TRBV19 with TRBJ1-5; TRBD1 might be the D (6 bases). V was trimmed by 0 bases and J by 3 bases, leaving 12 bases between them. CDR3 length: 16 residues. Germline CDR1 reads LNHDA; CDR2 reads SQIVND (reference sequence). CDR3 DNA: TGTGCCAGTAGTATAGAAGGGGGGGCCCCCAATCAGCCCCAGCATTTT. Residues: CASSIEGGAPNQPQHF. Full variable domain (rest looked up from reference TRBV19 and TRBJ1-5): DGGITQSPKYLFRKEGQNVTLSCEQNLNHDAMYWYRQDPGQGLRLIYYSQIVNDFQKGDIAEGYSVSREKKESFPLTVTSAQKNPTAFYLCASSIEGGAPNQPQHFGDGTRLSIL.

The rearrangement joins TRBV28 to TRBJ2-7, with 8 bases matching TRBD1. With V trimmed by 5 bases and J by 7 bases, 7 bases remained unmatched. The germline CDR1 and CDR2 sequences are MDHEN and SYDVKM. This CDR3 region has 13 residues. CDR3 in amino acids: CASSRTGTREQYF. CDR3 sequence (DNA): TGTGCCAGCAGTCGGACAGGGACCCGTGAGCAGTACTTC.

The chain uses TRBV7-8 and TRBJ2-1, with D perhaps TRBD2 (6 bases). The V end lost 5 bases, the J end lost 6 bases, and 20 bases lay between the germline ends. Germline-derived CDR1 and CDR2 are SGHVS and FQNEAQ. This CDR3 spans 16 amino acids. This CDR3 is CASSPGTRGGINEQFF. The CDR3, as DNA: TGTGCCAGCAGCCCCGGTACTAGAGGAGGGATCAATGAGCAGTTCTTC. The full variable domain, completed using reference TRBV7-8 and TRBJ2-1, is GAGVSQSPRYKVAKRGQDVALRCDPISGHVSLFWYQQALGQGPEFLTYFQNEAQLDKSGLPSDRFFAERPEGSVSTLKIQRTQQEDSAVYLCASSPGTRGGINEQFFGPGTRLTVL.

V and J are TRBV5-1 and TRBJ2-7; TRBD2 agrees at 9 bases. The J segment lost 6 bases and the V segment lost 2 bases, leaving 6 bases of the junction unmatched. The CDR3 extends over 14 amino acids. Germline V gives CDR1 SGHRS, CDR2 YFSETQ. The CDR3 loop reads CASSLAGGGGEQYF. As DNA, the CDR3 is TGCGCCAGCAGCTTAGCGGGAGGAGGGGGCGAGCAGTACTTC.

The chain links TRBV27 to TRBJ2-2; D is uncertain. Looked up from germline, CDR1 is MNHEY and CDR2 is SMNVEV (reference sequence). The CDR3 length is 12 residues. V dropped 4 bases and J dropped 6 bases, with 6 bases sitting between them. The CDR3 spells CASSYNSGELFF. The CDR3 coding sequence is TGTGCCAGCAGTTACAATTCCGGGGAGCTGTTTTTT.

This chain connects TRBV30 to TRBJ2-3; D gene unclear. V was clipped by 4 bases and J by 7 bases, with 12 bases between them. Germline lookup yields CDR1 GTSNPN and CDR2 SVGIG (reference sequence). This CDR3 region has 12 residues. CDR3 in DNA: TGTGCCTGGATCCCAGGAGCCAATACGCAGTATTTT. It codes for CAWIPGANTQYF.